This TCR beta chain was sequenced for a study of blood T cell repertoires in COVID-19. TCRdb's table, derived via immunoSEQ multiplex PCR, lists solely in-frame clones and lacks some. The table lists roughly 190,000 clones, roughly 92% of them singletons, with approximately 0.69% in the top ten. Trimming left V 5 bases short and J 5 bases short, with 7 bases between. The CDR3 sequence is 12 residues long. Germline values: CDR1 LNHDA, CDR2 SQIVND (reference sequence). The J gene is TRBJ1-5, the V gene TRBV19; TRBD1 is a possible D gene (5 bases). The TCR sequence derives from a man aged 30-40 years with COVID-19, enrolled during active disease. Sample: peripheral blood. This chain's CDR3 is CASSLQDQPQHF. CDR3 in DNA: TGTGCCAGTAGTTTACAGGATCAGCCCCAGCATTTT.